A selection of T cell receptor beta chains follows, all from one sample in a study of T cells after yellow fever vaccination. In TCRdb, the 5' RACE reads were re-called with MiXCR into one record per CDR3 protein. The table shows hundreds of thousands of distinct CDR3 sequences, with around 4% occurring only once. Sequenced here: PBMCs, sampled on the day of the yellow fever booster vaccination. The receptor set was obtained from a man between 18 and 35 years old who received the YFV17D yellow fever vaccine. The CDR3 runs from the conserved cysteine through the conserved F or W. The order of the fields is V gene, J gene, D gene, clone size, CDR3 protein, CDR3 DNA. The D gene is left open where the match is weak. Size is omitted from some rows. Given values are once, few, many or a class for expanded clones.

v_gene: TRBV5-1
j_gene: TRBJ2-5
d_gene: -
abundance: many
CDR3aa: CASSLSNSGYQETQYF
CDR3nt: TGCGCCAGCAGCTTGAGTAACTCGGGTTACCAAGAGACCCAGTACTTC

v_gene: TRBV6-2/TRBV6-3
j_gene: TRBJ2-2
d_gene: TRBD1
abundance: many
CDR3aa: CASRDRGEFTGELFF
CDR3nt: TGTGCCAGCAGGGACAGGGGGGAATTCACCGGGGAGCTGTTTTTT

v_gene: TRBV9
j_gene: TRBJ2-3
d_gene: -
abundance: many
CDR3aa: CASSVAPVRLHTQYF
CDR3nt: TGTGCCAGCAGCGTAGCCCCCGTCCGTCTCCATACGCAGTATTTT

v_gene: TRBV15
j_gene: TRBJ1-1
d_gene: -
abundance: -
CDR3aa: CATSRGTRDTEAFF
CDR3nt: TGTGCCACCAGCAGAGGGACACGGGACACTGAAGCTTTCTTT

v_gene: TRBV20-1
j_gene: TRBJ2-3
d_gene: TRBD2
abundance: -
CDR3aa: CSPPGLAGGKYFTDTQYF
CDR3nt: TGCAGTCCCCCAGGGCTAGCGGGAGGGAAGTACTTCACAGATACGCAGTATTTT

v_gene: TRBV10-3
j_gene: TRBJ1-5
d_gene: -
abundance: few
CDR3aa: CAISGAGDSNQPQHF
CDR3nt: TGTGCCATCAGTGGGGCCGGTGATAGCAATCAGCCCCAGCATTTT

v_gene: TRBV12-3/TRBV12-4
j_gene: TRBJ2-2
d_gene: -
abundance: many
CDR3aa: CASSVGQTSINTGELFF
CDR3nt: TGTGCCAGCAGTGTTGGACAAACCTCAATCAACACCGGGGAGCTGTTTTTT

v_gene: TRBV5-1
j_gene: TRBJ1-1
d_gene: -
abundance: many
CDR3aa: CASSSEGGTEAFF
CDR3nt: TGCGCCAGCAGCTCAGAGGGGGGCACTGAAGCTTTCTTT

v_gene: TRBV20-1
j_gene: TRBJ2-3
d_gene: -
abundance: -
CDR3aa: CSASFINSDTQYF
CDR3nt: TGCAGTGCTAGTTTTATCAATTCAGATACGCAGTATTTT

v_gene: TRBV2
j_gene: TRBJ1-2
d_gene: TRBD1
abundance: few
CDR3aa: CASKETGVYGYTF
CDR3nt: TGTGCCAGCAAGGAGACAGGGGTGTATGGCTACACCTTC

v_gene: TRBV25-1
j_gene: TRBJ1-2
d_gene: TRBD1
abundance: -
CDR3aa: CASTTGAGGYTF
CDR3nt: TGTGCCAGCACGACAGGGGCAGGTGGCTACACCTTC

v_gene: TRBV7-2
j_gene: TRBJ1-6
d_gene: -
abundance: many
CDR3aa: CASSLGAELTWAPLHF
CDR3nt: TGTGCCAGCAGCTTAGGTGCGGAGCTTACGTGGGCGCCCCTCCACTTT

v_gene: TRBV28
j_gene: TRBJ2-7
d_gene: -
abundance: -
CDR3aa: CASSLSAGTYEQYF
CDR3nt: TGTGCCAGCAGTTTATCCGCAGGAACCTACGAGCAGTACTTC

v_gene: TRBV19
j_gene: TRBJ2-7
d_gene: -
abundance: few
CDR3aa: CASRRGLSYEQYF
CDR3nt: TGTGCCAGTAGGAGGGGCCTTTCCTACGAGCAGTACTTC

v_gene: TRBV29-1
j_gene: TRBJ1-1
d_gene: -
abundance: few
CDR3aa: CSVAPQGNTEAFF
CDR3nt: TGCAGCGTAGCACCCCAGGGAAACACTGAAGCTTTCTTT

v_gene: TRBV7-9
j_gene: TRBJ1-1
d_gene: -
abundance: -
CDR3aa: CASSSGWGHPNTEAFF
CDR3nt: TGTGCCAGCAGCTCTGGTTGGGGGCACCCGAACACTGAAGCTTTCTTT

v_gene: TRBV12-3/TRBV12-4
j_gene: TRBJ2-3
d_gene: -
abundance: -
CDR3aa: CASCLSSTDTLYF
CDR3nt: TGTGCCAGCTGTTTATCAAGCACAGATACGCTGTATTTT

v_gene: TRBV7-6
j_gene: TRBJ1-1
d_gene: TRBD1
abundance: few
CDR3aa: CASSLYLGTGWTEAFF
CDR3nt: TGTGCCAGCAGCTTATATCTCGGGACAGGGTGGACTGAAGCTTTCTTT

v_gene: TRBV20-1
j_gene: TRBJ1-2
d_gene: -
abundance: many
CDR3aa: CSARDEGPMGNYGYTF
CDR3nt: TGCAGTGCGAGGGACGAGGGACCGATGGGTAACTATGGCTACACCTTC

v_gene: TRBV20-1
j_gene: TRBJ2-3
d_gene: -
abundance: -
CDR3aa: CSASLSEGTSRSTDTQYF
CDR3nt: TGCAGTGCCTCTCTGTCGGAGGGGACCAGCCGTAGCACAGATACGCAGTATTTT

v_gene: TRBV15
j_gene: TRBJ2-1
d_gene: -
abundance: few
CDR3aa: CATSRDRYEQFF
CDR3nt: TGTGCCACCAGCAGAGATCGCTATGAGCAGTTCTTC

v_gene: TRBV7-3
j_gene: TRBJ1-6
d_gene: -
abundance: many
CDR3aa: CASSAQTGGGSPLHF
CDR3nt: TGTGCCAGCAGCGCTCAGACAGGCGGGGGTTCGCCCCTCCACTTT

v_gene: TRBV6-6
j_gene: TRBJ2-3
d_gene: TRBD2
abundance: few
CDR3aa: CASRSVAGGHTDTQYF
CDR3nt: TGTGCCAGCAGATCGGTAGCGGGGGGCCACACAGATACGCAGTATTTT

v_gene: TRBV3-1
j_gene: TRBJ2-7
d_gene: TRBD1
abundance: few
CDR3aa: CASSQERQGITYEQYF
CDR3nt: TGTGCCAGCAGCCAAGAACGACAGGGAATAACCTACGAGCAGTACTTC

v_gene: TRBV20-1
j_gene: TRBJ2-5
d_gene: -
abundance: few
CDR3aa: CSARLGGGETQYF
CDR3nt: TGCAGTGCTAGATTGGGGGGCGGGGAGACCCAGTACTTC

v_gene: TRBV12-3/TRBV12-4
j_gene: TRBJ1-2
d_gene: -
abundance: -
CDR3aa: CASIPGGENYGYTF
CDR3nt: TGTGCCAGCATCCCGGGGGGCGAGAACTATGGCTACACCTTC

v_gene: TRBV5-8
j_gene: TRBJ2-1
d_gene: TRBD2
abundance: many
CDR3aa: CASSSGGGYNEQFF
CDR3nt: TGTGCCAGCAGCTCCGGGGGGGGATACAATGAGCAGTTCTTC

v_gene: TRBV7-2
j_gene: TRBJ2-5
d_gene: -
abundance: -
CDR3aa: CASSRGGDGETQYF
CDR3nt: TGTGCCAGCAGCAGAGGGGGGGACGGAGAGACCCAGTACTTC

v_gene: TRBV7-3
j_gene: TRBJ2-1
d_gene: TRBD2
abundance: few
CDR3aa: CASSPGGAGARREQFF
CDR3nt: TGTGCCAGCAGCCCCGGAGGAGCGGGGGCCCGCCGTGAGCAGTTCTTC

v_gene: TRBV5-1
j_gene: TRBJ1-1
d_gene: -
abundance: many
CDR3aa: CASSSGEGNTEAFF
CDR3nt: TGCGCCAGCAGCTCTGGAGAGGGGAACACTGAAGCTTTCTTT

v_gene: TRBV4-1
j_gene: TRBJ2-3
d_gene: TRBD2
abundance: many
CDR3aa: CASSTVLGGGNTDTQYF
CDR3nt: TGCGCCAGCAGCACGGTCTTAGGCGGGGGGAACACAGATACGCAGTATTTT

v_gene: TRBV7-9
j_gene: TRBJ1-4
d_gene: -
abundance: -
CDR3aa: CASSSRGLSNEKLFF
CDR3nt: TGTGCCAGCAGCTCCAGGGGACTTTCGAATGAAAAACTGTTTTTT

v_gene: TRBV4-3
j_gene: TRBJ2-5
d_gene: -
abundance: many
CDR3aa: CASSQERPGETQYF
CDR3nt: TGCGCCAGCAGCCAAGAGAGGCCCGGGGAGACCCAGTACTTC

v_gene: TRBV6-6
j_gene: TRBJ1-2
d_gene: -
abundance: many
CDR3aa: CATGQTNYGYTF
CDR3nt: TGTGCCACCGGACAGACTAACTATGGCTACACCTTC

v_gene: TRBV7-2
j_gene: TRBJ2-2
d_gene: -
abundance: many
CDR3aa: CASSLVLSGELFF
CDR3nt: TGTGCCAGCAGCTTAGTTCTGTCGGGGGAGCTGTTTTTT

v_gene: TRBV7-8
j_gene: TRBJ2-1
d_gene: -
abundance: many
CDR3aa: CASSLAGLHYTYNEQFF
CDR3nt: TGTGCCAGCAGCTTAGCAGGGTTACACTATACTTACAATGAGCAGTTCTTC

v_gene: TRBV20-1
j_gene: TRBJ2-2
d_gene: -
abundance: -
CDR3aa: CSAPPGGGNTGELFF
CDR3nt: TGCAGTGCTCCCCCGGGTGGGGGGAACACCGGGGAGCTGTTTTTT

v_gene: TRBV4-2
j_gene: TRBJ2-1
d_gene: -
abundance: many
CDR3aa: CASSQVNAEPYNEQFF
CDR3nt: TGTGCCAGCAGCCAAGTTAACGCGGAGCCCTACAATGAGCAGTTCTTC

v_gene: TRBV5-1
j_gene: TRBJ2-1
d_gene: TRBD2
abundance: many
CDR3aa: CASSLVQRGVEQFF
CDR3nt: TGCGCCAGCAGCTTGGTGCAGCGGGGGGTCGAGCAGTTCTTC

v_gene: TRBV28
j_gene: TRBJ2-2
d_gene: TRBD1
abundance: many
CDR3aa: CASRADRGNTGELFF
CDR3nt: TGTGCCAGCAGAGCGGACAGGGGAAACACCGGGGAGCTGTTTTTT

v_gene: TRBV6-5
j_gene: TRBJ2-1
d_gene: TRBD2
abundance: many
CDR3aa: CASSLTGTSGISGNEQFF
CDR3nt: TGTGCCAGCAGCCTAACCGGGACTAGCGGGATATCGGGCAATGAGCAGTTCTTC

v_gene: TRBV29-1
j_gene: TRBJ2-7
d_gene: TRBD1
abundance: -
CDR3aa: CSVRTGSYEQYF
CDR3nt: TGCAGCGTGCGGACAGGGAGCTACGAGCAGTACTTC

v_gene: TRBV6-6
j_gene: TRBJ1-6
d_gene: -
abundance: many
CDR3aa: CASRDWSSYNSPLHF
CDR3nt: TGTGCCAGCAGGGACTGGAGCTCCTATAATTCACCCCTCCACTTT

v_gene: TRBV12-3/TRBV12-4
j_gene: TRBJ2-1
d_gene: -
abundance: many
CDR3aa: CASSLGTADEQFF
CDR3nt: TGTGCCAGCAGTTTAGGGACAGCCGATGAGCAGTTCTTC

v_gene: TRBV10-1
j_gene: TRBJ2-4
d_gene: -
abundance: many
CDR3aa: CASAENLAKNIQYF
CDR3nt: TGCGCCAGCGCAGAGAACCTAGCCAAAAACATTCAGTACTTC

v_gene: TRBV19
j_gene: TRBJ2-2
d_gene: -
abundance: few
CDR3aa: CASSQLQGRDGELFF
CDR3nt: TGTGCCAGTAGTCAACTCCAGGGGAGGGACGGGGAGCTGTTTTTT

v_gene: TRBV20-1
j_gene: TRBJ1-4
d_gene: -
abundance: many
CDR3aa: CSAAVSANEKLFF
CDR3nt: TGCAGTGCTGCGGTCTCGGCTAATGAAAAACTGTTTTTT

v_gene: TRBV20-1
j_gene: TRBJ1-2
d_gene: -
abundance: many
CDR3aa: CSANEGWGGYTF
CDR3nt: TGCAGTGCTAACGAGGGATGGGGTGGCTACACCTTC

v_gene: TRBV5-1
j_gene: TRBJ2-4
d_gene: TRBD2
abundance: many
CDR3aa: CASRRRGAHIQYF
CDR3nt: TGCGCCAGCAGGAGGCGGGGGGCGCACATTCAGTACTTC

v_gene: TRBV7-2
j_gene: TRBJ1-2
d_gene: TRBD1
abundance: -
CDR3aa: CASSLPGQGFTF
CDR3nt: TGTGCCAGCAGCCTTCCGGGACAGGGGTTCACCTTC